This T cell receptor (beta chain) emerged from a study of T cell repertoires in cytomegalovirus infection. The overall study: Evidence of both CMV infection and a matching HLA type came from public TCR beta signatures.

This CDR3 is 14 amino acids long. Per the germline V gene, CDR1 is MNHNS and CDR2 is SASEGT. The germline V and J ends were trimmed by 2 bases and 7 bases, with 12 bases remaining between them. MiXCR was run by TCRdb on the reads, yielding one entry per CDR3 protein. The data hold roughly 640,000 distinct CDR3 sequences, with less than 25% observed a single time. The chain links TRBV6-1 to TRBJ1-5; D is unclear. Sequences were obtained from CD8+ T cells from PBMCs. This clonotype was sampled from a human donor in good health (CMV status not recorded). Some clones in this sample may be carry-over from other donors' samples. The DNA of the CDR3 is TGTGCCAGCAGTGAATGGTGGTACGTCCAGCCCCAGCATTTT. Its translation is CASSEWWYVQPQHF.